The 25 T cell receptor beta chains presented below share a single source sample, sequenced in a study of cytotoxic CD8 clonotypes in ibrutinib-treated CLL. Generated by immunoSEQ multiplex PCR, the TCRdb table keeps only in-frame clones and is missing some. Seen here are roughly 330,000 clones, under 70% observed once, and the top ten hold 6% to 6.5%. Sequenced here: PBMCs, sampled after 36 months of ibrutinib treatment. These receptors all come from a human donor with chronic lymphocytic leukemia.

The chain uses TRBV15 and TRBJ1-4; tentative D call: TRBD1 (5 bases). The germline V and J ends were trimmed by 0 bases and 5 bases, with 7 bases remaining between them. CDR1 and CDR2 from the germline V gene are LNHNV and YYDKDF (reference sequence). CDR3 length: 14 residues. CDR3 amino acids: CATSRDKGNEKLFF. The CDR3 DNA reads as TGTGCCACCAGCAGAGATAAGGGGAATGAAAAACTGTTTTTT.

The genes are TRBV7-3 and TRBJ2-2; D gene unclear. Germline loops: CDR1 SGHTA, CDR2 FQGTGA. The CDR3 spans 14 residues. V lost 3 bases, J lost 3 bases, and 8 bases lay in between. This chain's CDR3 is CASSLNFDTGELFF. As DNA, the CDR3 is TGTGCCAGCAGCTTGAACTTCGACACCGGGGAGCTGTTTTTT.

The chain combines TRBV5-1 with TRBJ1-3, with D possibly matching TRBD1 (5 bases). Trimming cost V 5 bases and J 0 bases, with 9 bases left between them. There are 14 residues in the CDR3. Germline V gene data show CDR1 as SGHRS and CDR2 as YFSETQ. CDR3 residues: CASRQADSGNTIYF. CDR3 DNA: TGCGCCAGCAGACAGGCCGACTCTGGAAACACCATATATTTT.

This clone occurred a few times. The V call is TRBV23-1, the J call TRBJ2-4; D gene unclear. TRBV23-1 is an open reading frame whose function is uncertain. The CDR3 sequence is 11 residues long. The V end lost 6 bases, the J end lost 7 bases, and 7 bases lay between the germline ends. CDR3 sequence (DNA): TGCGCCAGCAGACCATCTAACATTCAGTACTTC. Protein: CASRPSNIQYF.

V usage is TRBV28 and J usage is TRBJ2-3; 10 positions match TRBD2. The trim removed 6 bases at V and 4 bases at J, leaving 7 bases unmatched. The CDR3 loop spans 15 amino acids. Germline CDR1 is MDHEN and CDR2 is SYDVKM. CDR3 nucleotide sequence: TGTGCCAGCAGGGTATCGGGGACTAGCGCAGATACGCAGTATTTT. Its protein product is CASRVSGTSADTQYF.

This rearrangement joins TRBV11-1 to TRBJ1-1, with a tentative D call TRBD1 (5 bases). This CDR3 has 13 amino acids. The V gene lost 6 bases and the J gene lost 5 bases, with 13 bases spanning the gap. Per the germline V gene, CDR1 is SGHAT and CDR2 is FQDESV (reference sequence). Here the CDR3 reads CASRWGRHTEAFF. In nucleotides, the CDR3 is TGTGCCAGCAGATGGGGGAGGCATACTGAAGCTTTCTTT. The full variable domain, in which reference TRBV11-1 and TRBJ1-1 provide the parts outside the CDR3, is EAEVAQSPRYKITEKSQAVAFWCDPISGHATLYWYRQILGQGPELLVQFQDESVVDDSQLPKDRFSAERLKGVDSTLKIQPAELGDSAMYLCASRWGRHTEAFFGQGTRLTVV.

The rearrangement links TRBV15 to TRBJ2-2; 9 bases are a match to TRBD2. The CDR3 consists of 19 residues. Germline CDR1 reads LNHNV; CDR2 reads YYDKDF (reference sequence). V lost 1 base to trimming and J lost 1 base; unmatched junction nucleotides: 10. In DNA form, the CDR3 reads TGTGCCACCAGCAGAGTAGTCGGTAGCGGGAGTTTGAACACCGGGGAGCTGTTTTTT. This codes for CATSRVVGSGSLNTGELFF.

The chain couples TRBV9 to TRBJ2-1, with 16 bases that match TRBD2. CDR3 size: 18 residues. With 3 bases clipped from V and 7 bases from J, the junction kept 10 bases outside the gene matches. The germline gives CDR1 SGDLS, CDR2 YYNGEE. The CDR3 loop reads CASSDGTSGGAHWNEQFF. The CDR3 nucleotides read TGTGCCAGCAGCGACGGGACTAGCGGGGGGGCCCATTGGAATGAGCAGTTCTTC.

This chain connects TRBV5-6 to TRBJ1-6, with D perhaps TRBD1 (5 bases). The CDR3 contains 15 residues. Germline values: CDR1 SGHDT, CDR2 YYEEEE. V lost 0 bases and J lost 7, with 11 bases in between. The CDR3 DNA reads TGTGCCAGCAGCTTGGAAGGGACGGGGAATTCACCCCTCCACTTT. It codes for CASSLEGTGNSPLHF.

J is TRBJ1-2 and V is TRBV7-3; TRBD1 is a possible D gene (6 bases). Germline V gene sequence: CDR1 SGHTA, CDR2 FQGTGA. V lost 2 bases and J 1 base, leaving 11 bases between the germline ends. The CDR3 spans 15 residues. As DNA, the CDR3 is TGTGCCAGCAGCTTACGAAAAGGGGGTAACTATGGCTACACCTTC. It codes for CASSLRKGGNYGYTF. The full variable domain, in which reference TRBV7-3 and TRBJ1-2 provide the parts outside the CDR3, is GAGVSQTPSNKVTEKGKYVELRCDPISGHTALYWYRQSLGQGPEFLIYFQGTGAADDSGLPNDRFFAVRPEGSVSTLKIQRTERGDSAVYLCASSLRKGGNYGYTFGSGTRLTVV.

CDR3: CASSHGQGYGYTF. CDR3 DNA sequence: TGTGCCAGCAGTCACGGACAGGGCTATGGCTACACCTTC. This chain links TRBV6-6 with TRBJ1-2; TRBD1 aligns across 8 bases. The germline CDR1 and CDR2 sequences are MNHNY and SVGAGI (reference sequence). After removal of 5 bases from V and 4 bases from J, the junction contained 3 bases not matched to a gene. The CDR3 is 13 residues long.

This clone was seen just once. V usage is TRBV5-1 and J usage is TRBJ2-2; 8 positions agree with TRBD1. This CDR3 contains 15 residues. V gave up 3 bases and J gave up 6 bases; unmatched junction bases: 7. Germline values: CDR1 SGHRS, CDR2 YFSETQ. CDR3 bases: TGCGCCAGCAGCTCCGCGACAGGGGTCCCCGGGGAGCTGTTTTTT. Encoded protein: CASSSATGVPGELFF. The entire variable domain, with the rest obtained from reference TRBV5-1 and TRBJ2-2, is as follows: KAGVTQTPRYLIKTRGQQVTLSCSPISGHRSVSWYQQTPGQGLQFLFEYFSETQRNKGNFPGRFSGRQFSNSRSEMNVSTLELGDSALYLCASSSATGVPGELFFGEGSRLTVL.

This clone was found a few times. V and J are TRBV28 and TRBJ2-1; D is unresolved. Trimming removed 5 bases at V and 6 bases at J, with 14 bases between. The CDR3 is 14 amino acids. Germline CDR1 and CDR2: MDHEN and SYDVKM. The CDR3 loop is CASSELRVTNEQFF. The CDR3 coding sequence is TGTGCCAGCAGTGAACTCCGGGTTACCAATGAGCAGTTCTTC.

Comments on this clone: A junction end diverges from the germline sequence, so it may reflect a read error. The rearrangement uses TRBV2 and TRBJ2-3; 9 bases fit TRBD2. CDR3 length equals 14 residues. Germline V gene data show CDR1 as SNHLY and CDR2 as FYNNEI. DNA of the CDR3: TGTGCCAGCAGCCCGCGGGGGGGCACTGATACGCAGTATTTT. Translation: CASSPRGGTDTQYF.

The genes are TRBV5-4 and TRBJ2-5, with D perhaps matching TRBD1 (6 bases). The CDR3 has 16 amino acids. Trimming left V 3 bases short and J 2 bases short, with 17 bases between. In germline, CDR1 is SGHNT, CDR2 YYREEE (reference sequence). CDR3 sequence (DNA): TGTGCCAGCAGCTCACCCGTGGACAGAATTCAAGAGACCCAGTACTTC. Its translation is CASSSPVDRIQETQYF.

This clone was seen once. Here the CDR3 DNA reads TGCAGCGCCCCTCGGGACAGGGGGCGCGGGATCTATGGCTACACCTTC. Its translation is CSAPRDRGRGIYGYTF. The chain couples TRBV29-1 to TRBJ1-2; 12 bases fit TRBD1. CDR1 is SQVTM and CDR2 is ANQGSEA in the germline V gene. The V and J ends lost 7 bases and 4 bases, in that order; junction bases with no gene match: 13. This CDR3 comprises 16 residues.

As regards this clone: A read error may account for a junction end that differs from germline. The V and J genes are TRBV2 and TRBJ1-2; D remains unclear. Germline V gene sequence: CDR1 SNHLY, CDR2 FYNNEI. The CDR3 totals 14 residues. CDR3 in DNA: TGTGCCTGCAGATGGAGGTGGTCTAACTATGGCTACACCTTC. Protein: CACRWRWSNYGYTF.

V usage is TRBV10-2 and J usage is TRBJ2-7, with D possibly TRBD2 on 7 matching bases. The CDR3 extends over 14 amino acids. V lost 4 bases and J 3 bases, leaving 13 bases between the germline ends. Germline CDR1 and CDR2: WSHSY and SAAADI. CDR3 in DNA: TGCGCCAGCAGTGGGGGGGGCCTCAACTACGAGCAGTACTTC. The encoded protein is CASSGGGLNYEQYF.

The rearrangement joins TRBV19 to TRBJ2-2; no definite D call. V was shortened by 1 base and J by 0 bases, with 3 bases between the two germline ends. CDR3 size: 14 residues. Looked up from germline, CDR1 is LNHDA and CDR2 is SQIVND (reference sequence). In DNA, the CDR3 is TGTGCCAGTAGTATAGCGGCGAACACCGGGGAGCTGTTTTTT. This translates into CASSIAANTGELFF.

The chain is built from TRBV18 and TRBJ2-5; D call uncertain. Per germline, CDR1 KGHSH and CDR2 LQKENI. The CDR3 has 13 residues. V lost 3 bases to trimming and J lost 1 base, with 6 bases between them. The DNA for the CDR3 is TGTGCCAGCTCACCGCCGGTCCAAGAGACCCAGTACTTC. Translated: CASSPPVQETQYF.

The chain joins TRBV18 to TRBJ2-7; D tentatively fits TRBD1 or TRBD2 (5 bases each). The V gene's germline CDR1 is KGHSH and CDR2 LQKENI. V was pared by 3 bases and J by 3 bases, with 15 bases between. The CDR3 length is 15 residues. CDR3 coding DNA: TGTGCCAGCTCACCCCAATCGGGGCAGGGCTACGAGCAGTACTTC. Translating it yields CASSPQSGQGYEQYF. Looking up the rest from reference TRBV18 and TRBJ2-7 gives the full variable domain: NAGVMQNPRHLVRRRGQEARLRCSPMKGHSHVYWYRQLPEEGLKFMVYLQKENIIDESGMPKERFSAEFPKEGPSILRIQQVVRGDSAAYFCASSPQSGQGYEQYFGPGTRLTVT.

This clone was counted a few times. The V and J genes are TRBV27 and TRBJ1-5; tentatively, D is TRBD1 (5 bases). CDR1 is MNHEY and CDR2 is SMNVEV in the germline V gene (reference sequence). Between the trimmed V and J ends, which lost 3 bases and 2 bases, there was a span of 8 bases. There are 14 residues in the CDR3. The CDR3 sequence: CASSFSGRNQPQHF. The DNA for the CDR3 is TGTGCCAGCAGTTTTTCAGGGCGCAATCAGCCCCAGCATTTT.

CDR3 sequence (DNA): TGTGCCAGCAGAACCTGGCGGCTGCCCGACGAGCAGTACTTC. This translates into CASRTWRLPDEQYF. The V gene is TRBV6-1, the J gene TRBJ2-7; no reliable D call. Germline V lookup: CDR1 MNHNS, CDR2 SASEGT. This CDR3 comprises 14 residues. V lost 6 bases, J lost 5 bases, and 17 bases lay in between.

The V call is TRBV19, the J call TRBJ2-7, with D hard to call. The CDR3 is 13 amino acids. Germline CDR1 reads LNHDA; CDR2 reads SQIVND (reference sequence). V was clipped by 3 bases and J by 0 bases, with 6 bases between them. As DNA, the CDR3 is TGTGCCAGTAGTATGTACTACTCCTACGAGCAGTACTTC. Its protein is CASSMYYSYEQYF.

This clone occurred a few times. This chain connects TRBV5-1 to TRBJ1-5, with 9 positions matching TRBD1. Trimming cost V 4 bases and J 0 bases; bases outside gene matches: 14. CDR1 and CDR2 from the germline V gene are SGHRS and YFSETQ. The CDR3 contains 19 residues. CDR3 nucleotide sequence: TGCGCCAGCAGCCTGAGAGAACGGACAGGGGACGATAGCAATCAGCCCCAGCATTTT. Translated: CASSLRERTGDDSNQPQHF.